This TCR beta chain was identified in a study of cytomegalovirus exposure and HLA in healthy donors (dated by TCRdb to about 2017). Regarding the complete study: An earlier analysis of 550 to 700 of the donors reported 250 to 300 Gb of sequence data and 120 million or so unique TCR beta sequences from 150 million to 200 million T cells. Roughly 300 gigabases of sequencing data and tens of millions of unique TCR sequences were included in an early release covering under 650 HLA-typed donors. Of the 300 to 450 genotyped donors, about 80% fell in the genetic ancestry cluster associated with self-reported Caucasian donors. The study aimed to test whether cataloging public T cell receptors could reveal signatures of past pathogen exposure. The T cell repertoires of several hundred subjects were profiled by immunosequencing and related to cytomegalovirus serostatus. A separate validation cohort of roughly 110 different subjects was used in addition to the roughly 700-subject first cohort. The study combined high-throughput TCR immunosequencing, statistical association of individual TCRs with disease status, and machine learning to predict cytomegalovirus infection status. In a later analysis, previously published TCR beta repertoires from several hundred donors were re-analyzed and high-resolution HLA genotyping was added so that TCR occurrence patterns could be studied. In the later analysis, no new phenotypic data were used to find candidate immune exposures; instead, reliance was placed on TCR beta sequences and their occurrence across donors. An earlier analysis of around 540 of the donors applied high-throughput TCR beta sequencing to assess whether each TCR beta V gene segment acted as functional or pseudogenic. Donor age, sex, ethnicity and CMV serostatus were compiled alongside the repertoire data. Genome-wide SNP genotypes for about three fifths of the roughly 700 donors were used in a later genetic analysis, which treated that subset as a discovery cohort. Every discovery cohort repertoire had been produced on one sequencing platform. HLA typing covered class I and class II loci at four-digit resolution. The number of donors typed differed by locus, with roughly 629-640 for A, B, C, DRB1 and DQB1, about 500 for DQA1, nearly 610 for DPA1, and around 430 for DPB1. Because of strong linkage in the cohort, four to six DR-DQ haplotypes were treated as single units for association and clustering. Across approximately 400 genotyped donors of the cohort, an average of approximately 200,000 unique TCR beta nucleotide sequences per donor were sequenced, and roughly a sixth of those sequences were non-productive.

The CDR3 runs 17 amino acids, cysteine and phenylalanine included. Here the CDR3 DNA is all that survives: 51 bases in frame from base 1. CDR1 SGDLS and CDR2 YYNGEE are derived from the germline V gene. V sheds 0 bases and J sheds 2 bases, leaving 15 bases between their ends. The cohort consisted of 600 to 700 healthy bone marrow donors. All cohort members were sampled while nominally healthy, although unrecorded immune exposures were likely present. The donor tested CMV seropositive, placing the donor among the 289 seropositive members of the cohort. A peripheral blood sample was provided by each donor, and peripheral blood mononuclear cells were used for TCR beta sequencing. Genomic DNA extraction from the blood cell samples was performed with the Qiagen DNeasy Blood Extraction Kit. What the authors observed across the whole study: It was suggested by the authors that the approach could potentially be generalized to other disease states and immunological phenotypes. A further reported finding was that TCR beta sequences accurately predicted the HLA-A and HLA-B alleles for most subjects in the first cohort. An earlier analysis of approximately 540 of the donors showed that most TCR beta V segments appeared in productive rearrangements either about 87% or about 30% of the time, which broadly matched IMGT annotations. Linkage disequilibrium might explain the correlated functional status among segregating V segments, but an unknown experimental factor could not be ruled out. Cytomegalovirus status was reported to be diagnosed by the classifier with high specificity and sensitivity in both the original and validation cohorts. Because HLA typing was unavailable for some donors at each locus, only the typed subset was used in association tests. In a later analysis, most CMV-associated TCR beta chains were found to appear HLA-restricted, with HLA associations seemingly driven largely by CMV exposure. In vitro tests confirmed that a few of the cytomegalovirus-associated TCR beta chains recognize cytomegalovirus antigens. Strong co-occurrence of HLA alleles, especially DR and DQ, made assigning TCR associations to individual alleles difficult. A later analysis found that TCR association rates varied across HLA loci, with DRB1 alleles showing the most associated TCRs and HLA-C alleles the fewest. Because the 87-base-pair reads could not distinguish some IMGT-functional V segments, including TRBV6-2 and TRBV6-3, those segments were excluded. Immune exposure information for the cohort was limited to CMV serostatus. Roughly uniform sequencing depth across donors was assumed in presence/absence analyses, although this assumption may not hold. This cohort had only TCR beta chains sequenced, and the lack of alpha or paired-chain data limited which features could be detected. A later genetic analysis associated a missense DCLRE1C variant with V-gene and J-gene trimming of TCR beta chains, and an independent cohort replicated the association. A cluster of highly shared sequence variants was judged likely to be a technical artifact of the sequencing pipeline. A later analysis reported that several top co-occurrence clusters appeared linked to parvovirus B19, influenza, CMV and Epstein-Barr virus. A later analysis associated about 18,000 TCR beta sequences with specific HLA alleles at a false discovery rate of 0.05. A later analysis found that HLA-associated TCR beta chains were more clonally expanded and had lower generation probabilities than equally common non-associated chains. While some public TCRs were present in many individuals, most TCR sequences turned up only very rarely across donors. The study listed approximately 150 TCR beta chains as associated with cytomegalovirus. Some 15 rarely observed V segments, including chromosome 9 orphons, were excluded from the earlier analysis of a few hundred of the donors because counts were too low. Compared with the approximately 600-donor mean, donors in an Asian-associated ancestry cluster had fewer N-insertions in productive TCRs, according to a later genetic analysis.

Library method: the immunoSEQ multiplex PCR assay. For the multiplex PCR, a mixture combining 60 forward primers for TCR Vbeta segments and 13 reverse primers for TCR Jbeta segments was used. Amplification of the CDR3 region of rearranged TCR beta genes was performed with a multiplex PCR assay on genomic DNA. The Illumina HiSeq System was used to sequence the amplified TCR beta libraries as 87-base-pair reads. The paper's data handling went like this. A later analysis tallied 75 million to 85 million unique TCR beta chains across the 666 repertoires, and roughly 11 million of those chains were shared by two or more donors. To remove PCR and sequencing errors, raw reads were error-corrected and collapsed into unique sequences using a nearest-neighbor algorithm that merged closely related sequences. To assign V, D and J gene segments, CDR3 sequences were aligned to IMGT reference sequences. For a sequence to be retained, a match of at least six nucleotides was required to both a V gene segment and a J gene segment. A rearrangement was called productive if the CDR3 had no stop codons and remained in frame with V and J, and every other rearrangement was called non-productive. CDR3 was defined by IMGT convention, running from the second conserved V-encoded cysteine to the conserved J-encoded phenylalanine. The earlier analysis of approximately 590 of the donors excluded any sequence lacking an unambiguous match to a single V gene segment. In an earlier analysis of 587 of the donors, V segments were called functional above 56.7% productive rearrangements and were called segregating when the between-donor standard deviation exceeded 5%. To diagnose cytomegalovirus status from the catalog of TCR beta chain sequences, a statistical classification framework was built. In a later analysis, V and J genes were assigned by comparing TCR nucleotide sequences against IMGT/GENE-DB human TR gene sequences. The TCRdist pipeline was used in a later analysis to assign CDR3 sequences and most-parsimonious VDJ recombination scenarios. In a later analysis, each TCR beta chain was defined by its CDR3 amino acid sequence together with its V-gene family, and reads lacking a unique V-gene family were excluded. A later analysis removed over 500 highly shared, low-generation-probability nucleotide sequences to deal with suspected cross-contamination and a sequencing artifact. In a later analysis, a clonal expansion index for each public chain was calculated from normalized within-repertoire ranks of inferred template counts. A later analysis computed generation probabilities with a VDJ recombination model fitted to out-of-frame rearrangements, and checked the results against IGoR. In a later analysis, TCR-TCR, TCR-HLA and TCR-CMV co-occurrence was scored with hypergeometric tests, and a repertoire-size bias correction was applied to TCR pairs. In a later analysis, false discovery rates were estimated by permuting HLA or CMV assignments 20 times. In a later analysis, co-occurring TCRs were grouped using DBSCAN, with TCRdist sequence similarity added in when clustering inside HLA-allele-positive subsets. Repertoires with fewer than 30,000 or more than 120,000 public chains were left out of co-occurrence clustering, as were five repertoires with anomalous nucleotide sharing. The immuneACCESS repertoire file appears here via TCRdb, limited to in-frame rearrangements. These files lack a portion of the clones; in checked studies, under half of the deficit traces to unresolved V genes, and the cause of the others is not known. That table is the source of V, J and clone size, and D and trimming were worked out from the DNA. The table for this sample lists roughly 130,000 clones; roughly 70% of them were counted only once. 6.6% of the sample is taken by the ten largest.

Concerning this clone: Its antigen remains undetermined. Per-nucleotide qualities are absent, and no much larger clonotype sits a single base away.

The sequenced sample was PBMCs. The rearranged segments are TRBV9 and TRBJ1-3; too little of a D gene remains to name it. This sequence originates from a man in his forties in good health and CMV-seropositive. CDR3 loop: CASSVGAGPATGNTIYF. The nucleotides read TGTGCCAGCAGCGTAGGTGCGGGCCCCGCCACTGGAAACACCATATATTTT.